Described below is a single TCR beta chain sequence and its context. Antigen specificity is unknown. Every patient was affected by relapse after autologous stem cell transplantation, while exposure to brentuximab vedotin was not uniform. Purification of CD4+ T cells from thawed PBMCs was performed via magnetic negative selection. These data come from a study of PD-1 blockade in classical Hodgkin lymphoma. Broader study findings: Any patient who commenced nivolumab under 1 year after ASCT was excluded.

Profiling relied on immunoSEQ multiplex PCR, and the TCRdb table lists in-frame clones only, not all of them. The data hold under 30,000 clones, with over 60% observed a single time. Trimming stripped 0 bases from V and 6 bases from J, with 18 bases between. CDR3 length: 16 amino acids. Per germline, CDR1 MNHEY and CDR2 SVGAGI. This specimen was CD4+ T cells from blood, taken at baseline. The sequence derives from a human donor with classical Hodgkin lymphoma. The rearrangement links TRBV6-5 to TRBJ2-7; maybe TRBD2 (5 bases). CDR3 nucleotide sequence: TGTGCCAGCAGTTACTCGTTTTTCGGGGTAGCCTCCGAGCAGTACTTC. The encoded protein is CASSYSFFGVASEQYF.